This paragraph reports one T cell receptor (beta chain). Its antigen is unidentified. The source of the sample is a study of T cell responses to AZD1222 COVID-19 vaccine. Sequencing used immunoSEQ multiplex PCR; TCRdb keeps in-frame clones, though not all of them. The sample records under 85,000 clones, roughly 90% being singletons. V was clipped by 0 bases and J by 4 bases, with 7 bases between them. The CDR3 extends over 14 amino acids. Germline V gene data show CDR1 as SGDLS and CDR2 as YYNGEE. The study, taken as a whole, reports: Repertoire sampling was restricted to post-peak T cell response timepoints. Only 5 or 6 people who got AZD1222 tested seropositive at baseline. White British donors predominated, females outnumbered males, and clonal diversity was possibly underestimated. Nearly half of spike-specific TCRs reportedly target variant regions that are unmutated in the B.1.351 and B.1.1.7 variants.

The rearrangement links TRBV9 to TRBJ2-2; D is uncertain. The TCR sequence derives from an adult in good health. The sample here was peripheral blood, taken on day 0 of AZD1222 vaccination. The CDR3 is CASSVVPGTGELFF. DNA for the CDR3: TGTGCCAGCAGCGTAGTGCCGGGCACCGGGGAGCTGTTTTTT.